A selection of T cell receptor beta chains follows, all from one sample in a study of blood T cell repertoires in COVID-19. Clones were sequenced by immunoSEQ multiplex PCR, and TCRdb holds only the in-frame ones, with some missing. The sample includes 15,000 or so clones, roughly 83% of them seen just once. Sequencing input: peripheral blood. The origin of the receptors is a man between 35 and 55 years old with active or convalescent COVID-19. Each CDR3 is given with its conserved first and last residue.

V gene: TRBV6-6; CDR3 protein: CASSAGTGGGNTEAFF
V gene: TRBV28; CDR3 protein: CASSTGGAYNEQFF
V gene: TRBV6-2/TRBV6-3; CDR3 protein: CASSYMSRGIQETQYF
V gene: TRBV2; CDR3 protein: CASRPESNQPQHF
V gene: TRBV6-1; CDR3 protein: CASSEGTGGYGYTF
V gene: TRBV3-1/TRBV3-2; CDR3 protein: CASSHIGVTEAFF
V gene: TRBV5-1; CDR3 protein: CASSLGNPGFTPTNEKLFF
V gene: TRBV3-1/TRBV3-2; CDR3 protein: CASSQGQGLGETQYF
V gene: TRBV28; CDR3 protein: CASSPIGGFQPQHF
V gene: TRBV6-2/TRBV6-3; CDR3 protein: CASSYSMRGEAEAFF
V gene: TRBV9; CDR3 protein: CASSGTGVGTEAFF
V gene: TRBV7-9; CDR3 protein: CASSLLQGGGYTF
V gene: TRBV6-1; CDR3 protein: CASSEGHSGNTIYF
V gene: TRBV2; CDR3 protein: CASSLEKGEYEQYF
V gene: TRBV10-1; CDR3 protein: CASSPAGNVNTEAFF
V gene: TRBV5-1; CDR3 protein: CASSLPLAGVDEQFF
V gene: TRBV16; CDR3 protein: CASTGQVRSSYEQYF
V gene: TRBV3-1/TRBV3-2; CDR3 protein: CASSRQYEQYF
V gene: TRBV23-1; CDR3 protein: CASSQSPDRAKNIQYF
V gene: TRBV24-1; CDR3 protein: CATSDPLGGTDTQYF
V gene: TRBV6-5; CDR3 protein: CASSYSYGGVGYTF
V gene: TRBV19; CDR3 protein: CASSISYQPQHF
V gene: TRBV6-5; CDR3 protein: CASSYDGGDNEQFF
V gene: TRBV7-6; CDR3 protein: CASSRDRPGGQYF
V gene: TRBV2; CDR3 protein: CASRSGAGGSLETQYF
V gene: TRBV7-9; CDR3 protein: CASSRGRQGRYF
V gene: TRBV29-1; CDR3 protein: CSVPTGQGASAAFF
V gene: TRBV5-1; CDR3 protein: CASSFGGQGSNEQFF
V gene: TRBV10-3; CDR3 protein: CAISETGTGVTEAFF
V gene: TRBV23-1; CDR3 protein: CASRSLYREWEAYEQYF
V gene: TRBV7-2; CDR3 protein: CASSTTSGVSYEQYF
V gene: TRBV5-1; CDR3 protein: CASSLDSAELGEETQYF
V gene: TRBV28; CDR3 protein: CASRVSGGSYNEQFF
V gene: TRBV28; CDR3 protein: CASRLPGQGMEGYTF
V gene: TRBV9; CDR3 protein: CASGGTGMDIQYF
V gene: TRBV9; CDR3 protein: CASSVAGQDYNEQFF
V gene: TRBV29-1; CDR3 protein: CSVTRQGDGYTF